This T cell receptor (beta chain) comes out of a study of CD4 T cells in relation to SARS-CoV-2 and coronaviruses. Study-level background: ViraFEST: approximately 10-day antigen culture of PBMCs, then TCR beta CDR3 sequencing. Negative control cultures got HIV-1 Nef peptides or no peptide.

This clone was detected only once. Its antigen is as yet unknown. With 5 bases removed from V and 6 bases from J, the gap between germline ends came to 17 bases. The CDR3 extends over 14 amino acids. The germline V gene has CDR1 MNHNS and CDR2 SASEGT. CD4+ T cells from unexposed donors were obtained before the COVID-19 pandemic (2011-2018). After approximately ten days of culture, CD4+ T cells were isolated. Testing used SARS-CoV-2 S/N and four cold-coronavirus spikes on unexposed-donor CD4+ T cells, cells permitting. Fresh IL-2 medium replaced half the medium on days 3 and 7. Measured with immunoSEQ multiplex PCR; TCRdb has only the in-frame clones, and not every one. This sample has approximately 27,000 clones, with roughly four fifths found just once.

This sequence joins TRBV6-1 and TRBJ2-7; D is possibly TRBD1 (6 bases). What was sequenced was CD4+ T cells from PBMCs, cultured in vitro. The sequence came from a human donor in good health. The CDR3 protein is CASSLRQVNGEQYF. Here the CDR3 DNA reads TGTGCCAGCAGTTTGAGACAGGTTAACGGCGAGCAGTACTTC.